This TCR beta chain appears in the sequencing data of a study of blood T cell repertoires in COVID-19. The CDR3 runs to 14 residues. Trimming pared 4 bases from V and 8 bases from J, leaving 18 bases between. CDR1 and CDR2 from the germline V gene are SGHKS and YYEKEE (reference sequence). This clone was detected many times. Cohort allocation depended upon clinical history that participants reported. Measured with immunoSEQ multiplex PCR; TCRdb has only the in-frame clones, and not every one. The sample holds about 140,000 clones, approximately 80% seen once. This receptor was identified in a woman aged 18 to 35 who had been exposed to COVID-19. The sequenced material came from PBMCs or T cells enriched from blood (not recorded which). V is TRBV5-5 and J is TRBJ1-1, with D perhaps matching TRBD1 (6 bases). CDR3 in DNA: TGTGCCAGCAGCCTGCGCCCAATGGACAGCGAAGCTTTCTTT. Its translation: CASSLRPMDSEAFF.